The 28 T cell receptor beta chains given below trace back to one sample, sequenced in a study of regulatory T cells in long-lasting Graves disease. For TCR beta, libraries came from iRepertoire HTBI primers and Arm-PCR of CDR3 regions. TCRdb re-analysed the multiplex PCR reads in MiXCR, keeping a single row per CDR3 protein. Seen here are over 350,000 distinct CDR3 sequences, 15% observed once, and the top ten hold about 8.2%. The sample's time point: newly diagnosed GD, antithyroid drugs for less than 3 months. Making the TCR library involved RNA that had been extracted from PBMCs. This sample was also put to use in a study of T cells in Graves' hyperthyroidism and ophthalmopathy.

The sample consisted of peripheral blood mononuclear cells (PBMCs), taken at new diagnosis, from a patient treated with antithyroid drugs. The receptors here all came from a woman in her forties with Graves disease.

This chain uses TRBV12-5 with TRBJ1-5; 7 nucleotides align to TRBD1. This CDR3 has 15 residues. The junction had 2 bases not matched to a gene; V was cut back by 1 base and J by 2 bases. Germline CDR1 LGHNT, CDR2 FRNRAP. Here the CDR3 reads CASGLEGAGNQPQHF. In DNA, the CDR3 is TGTGCTAGTGGTTTGGAGGGGGCGGGCAATCAGCCCCAGCATTTT.

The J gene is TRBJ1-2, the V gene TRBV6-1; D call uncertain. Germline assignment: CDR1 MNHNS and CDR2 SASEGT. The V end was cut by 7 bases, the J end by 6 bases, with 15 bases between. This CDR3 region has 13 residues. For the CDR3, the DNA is TGTGCCAGCACACGGCAGATCTTGAATGGCTACACCTTC. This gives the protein CASTRQILNGYTF.

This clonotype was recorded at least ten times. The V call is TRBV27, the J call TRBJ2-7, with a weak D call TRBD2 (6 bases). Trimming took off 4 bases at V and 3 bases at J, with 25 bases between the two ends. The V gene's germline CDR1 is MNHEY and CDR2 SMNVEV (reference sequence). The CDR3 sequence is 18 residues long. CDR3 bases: TGTGCCAGCAGTTGGGGGGACTTTAAAAGGGGACCCGACTACGAGCAGTACTTC. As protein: CASSWGDFKRGPDYEQYF.

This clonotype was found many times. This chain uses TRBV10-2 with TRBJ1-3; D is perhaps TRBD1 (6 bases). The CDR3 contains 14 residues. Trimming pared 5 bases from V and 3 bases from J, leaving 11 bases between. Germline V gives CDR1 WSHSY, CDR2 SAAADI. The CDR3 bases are TGCGCCAGCAGTTCCACAGGGTTTGGAAACACCATATATTTT. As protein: CASSSTGFGNTIYF.

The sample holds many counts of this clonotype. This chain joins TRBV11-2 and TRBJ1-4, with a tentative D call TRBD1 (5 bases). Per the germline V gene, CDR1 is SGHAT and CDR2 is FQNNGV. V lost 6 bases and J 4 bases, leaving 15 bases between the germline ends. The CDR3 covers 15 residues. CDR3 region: CASSSQGRRNEKLFF. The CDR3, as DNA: TGTGCCAGCAGTTCCCAGGGACGGCGTAATGAAAAACTGTTTTTT.

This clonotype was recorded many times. The DNA for the CDR3 is TGTGCCAGCAGTCGGGAGGGCCTAAGTACAGATACGCAGTATTTT. This encodes CASSREGLSTDTQYF. The chain joins TRBV19 to TRBJ2-3; 8 bases agree with TRBD2. The CDR3 consists of 15 residues. The J segment lost 3 bases and the V segment lost 9 bases, leaving 11 bases of the junction unmatched. CDR1 is LNHDA and CDR2 is SQIVND in the germline V gene (reference sequence).

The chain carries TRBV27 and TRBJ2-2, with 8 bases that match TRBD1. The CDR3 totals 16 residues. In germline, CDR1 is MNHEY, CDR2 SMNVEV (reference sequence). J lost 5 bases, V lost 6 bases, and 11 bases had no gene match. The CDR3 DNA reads TGTGCCAGCAGGATATATACAGGGGGAGGTACCGGGGAGCTGTTTTTT. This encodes CASRIYTGGGTGELFF.

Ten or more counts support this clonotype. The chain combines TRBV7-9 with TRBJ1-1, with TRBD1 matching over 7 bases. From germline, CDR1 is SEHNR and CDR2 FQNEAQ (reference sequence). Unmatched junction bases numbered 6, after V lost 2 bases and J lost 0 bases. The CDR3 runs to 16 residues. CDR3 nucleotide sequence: TGTGCCAGCAGCTTACTAGGGGGCGGGTTGAACACTGAAGCTTTCTTT. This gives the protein CASSLLGGGLNTEAFF.

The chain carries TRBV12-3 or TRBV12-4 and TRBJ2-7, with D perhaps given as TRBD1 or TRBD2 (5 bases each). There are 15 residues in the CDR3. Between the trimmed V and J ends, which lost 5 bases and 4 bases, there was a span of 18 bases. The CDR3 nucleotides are TGTGCCAGCAGTCCCGGTGGGGGTATCGGTTACGAGCAGTACTTC. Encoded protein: CASSPGGGIGYEQYF.

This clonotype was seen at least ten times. CDR3 nucleotides: TGTGCCACCAGTGTCGGGACAGGGACCACAGATACGCAGTATTTT. It codes for CATSVGTGTTDTQYF. This chain uses TRBV24-1 with TRBJ2-3; 9 bases are a match to TRBD1. Germline loops: CDR1 KGHDR, CDR2 SFDVKD. The CDR3 contains 15 residues. The trim removed 5 bases at V and 2 bases at J, leaving 4 bases unmatched.

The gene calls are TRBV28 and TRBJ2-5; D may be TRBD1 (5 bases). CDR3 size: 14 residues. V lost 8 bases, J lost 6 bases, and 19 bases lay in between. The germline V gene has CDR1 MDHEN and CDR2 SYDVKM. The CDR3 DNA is TGTGCCAGCGTTAAAGCTCAGGGTGTGAAGACCCAGTACTTC. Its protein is CASVKAQGVKTQYF.

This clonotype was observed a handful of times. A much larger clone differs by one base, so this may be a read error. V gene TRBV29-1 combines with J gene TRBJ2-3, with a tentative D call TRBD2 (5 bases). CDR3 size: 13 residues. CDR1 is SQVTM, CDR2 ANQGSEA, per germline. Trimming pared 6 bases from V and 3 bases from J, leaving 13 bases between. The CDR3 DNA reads TGCAGCGTACGGAGGAGAATGACAGATACGCAGTATTTT. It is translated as CSVRRRMTDTQYF.

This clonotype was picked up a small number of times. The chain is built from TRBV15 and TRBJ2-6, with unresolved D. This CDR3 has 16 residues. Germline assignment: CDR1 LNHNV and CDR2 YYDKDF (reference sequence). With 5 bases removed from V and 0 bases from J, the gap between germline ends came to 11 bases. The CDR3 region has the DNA TGTGCCACCAGCCAGGACCGCTTCTCTGGGGCCAACGTCCTGACTTTC. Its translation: CATSQDRFSGANVLTF.

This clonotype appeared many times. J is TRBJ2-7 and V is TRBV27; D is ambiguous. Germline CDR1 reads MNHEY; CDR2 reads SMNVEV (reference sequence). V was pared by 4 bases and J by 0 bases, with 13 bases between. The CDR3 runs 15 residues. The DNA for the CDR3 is TGTGCCAGCAGTTCCCCCCGGTGGCCCTCCTACGAGCAGTACTTC. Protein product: CASSSPRWPSYEQYF.

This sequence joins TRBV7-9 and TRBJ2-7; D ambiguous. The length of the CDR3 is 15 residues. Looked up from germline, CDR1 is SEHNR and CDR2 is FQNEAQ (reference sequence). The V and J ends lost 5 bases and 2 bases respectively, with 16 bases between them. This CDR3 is CASSLISQETYEQYF. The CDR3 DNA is TGTGCCAGCAGCCTTATTTCTCAAGAGACCTACGAGCAGTACTTC.

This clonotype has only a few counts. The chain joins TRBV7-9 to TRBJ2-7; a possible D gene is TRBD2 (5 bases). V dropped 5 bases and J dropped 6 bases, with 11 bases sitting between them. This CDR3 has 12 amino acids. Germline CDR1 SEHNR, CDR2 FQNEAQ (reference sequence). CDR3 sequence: CASSQDSVEQYF. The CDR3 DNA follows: TGTGCCAGCAGCCAGGACTCTGTCGAGCAGTACTTC.

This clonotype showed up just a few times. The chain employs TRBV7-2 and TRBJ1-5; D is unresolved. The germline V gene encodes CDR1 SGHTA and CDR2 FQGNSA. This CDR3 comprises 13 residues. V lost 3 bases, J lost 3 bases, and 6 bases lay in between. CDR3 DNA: TGTGCCAGCAGCTTTGAAAACAATCAGCCCCAGCATTTT. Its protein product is CASSFENNQPQHF.

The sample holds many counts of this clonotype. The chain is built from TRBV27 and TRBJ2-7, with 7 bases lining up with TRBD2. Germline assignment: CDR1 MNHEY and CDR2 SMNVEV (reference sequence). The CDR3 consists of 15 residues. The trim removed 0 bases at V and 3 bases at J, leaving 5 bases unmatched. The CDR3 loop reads CASSLSAGENYEQYF. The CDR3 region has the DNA TGTGCCAGCAGTTTATCGGCGGGGGAAAACTACGAGCAGTACTTC.

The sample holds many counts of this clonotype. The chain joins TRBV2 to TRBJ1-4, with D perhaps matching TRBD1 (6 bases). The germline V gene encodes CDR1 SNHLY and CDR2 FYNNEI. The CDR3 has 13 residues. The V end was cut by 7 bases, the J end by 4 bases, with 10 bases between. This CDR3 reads CASNRDFNEKLFF. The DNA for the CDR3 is TGTGCCAGCAACAGGGACTTTAATGAAAAACTGTTTTTT.

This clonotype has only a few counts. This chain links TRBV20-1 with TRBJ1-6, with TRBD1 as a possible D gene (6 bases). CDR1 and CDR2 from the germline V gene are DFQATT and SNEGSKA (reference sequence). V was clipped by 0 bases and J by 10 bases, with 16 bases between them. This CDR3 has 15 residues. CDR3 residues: CSARDPRGRSSPLHF. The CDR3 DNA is TGCAGTGCTAGAGATCCCCGGGGGCGGAGCTCACCCCTCCACTTT.

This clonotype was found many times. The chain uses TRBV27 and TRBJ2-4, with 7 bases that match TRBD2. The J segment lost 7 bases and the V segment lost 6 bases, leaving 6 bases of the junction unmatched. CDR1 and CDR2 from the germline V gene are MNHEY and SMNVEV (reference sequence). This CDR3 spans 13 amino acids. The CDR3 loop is CASRGRARNIQYF. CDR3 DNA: TGTGCCAGCAGAGGGAGGGCTCGTAACATTCAGTACTTC.

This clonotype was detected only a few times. The CDR3 region is CASSLVLGDEQFF. Written as DNA, the CDR3 is TGCGCCAGCAGCTTAGTTCTAGGCGATGAGCAGTTCTTC. The rearrangement joins TRBV5-1 to TRBJ2-1; D unresolved. Germline-derived CDR1 and CDR2 are SGHRS and YFSETQ. The CDR3 is 13 amino acids. Deletions cut 2 bases from V and 8 bases from J, with 11 bases between.

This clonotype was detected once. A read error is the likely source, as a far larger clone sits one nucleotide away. The CDR3 loop is CASTKTGTRSGEQFF. CDR3 in DNA: TGTGCCAGCACCAAAACCGGGACTAGGAGTGGTGAGCAGTTCTTC. The gene calls are TRBV2 and TRBJ2-5; 8 bases are shared with TRBD2. The assigned J gene may be wrong: the sequence end matches TRBJ2-1 better. CDR3 length: 15 amino acids. The V gene's germline CDR1 is SNHLY and CDR2 FYNNEI.

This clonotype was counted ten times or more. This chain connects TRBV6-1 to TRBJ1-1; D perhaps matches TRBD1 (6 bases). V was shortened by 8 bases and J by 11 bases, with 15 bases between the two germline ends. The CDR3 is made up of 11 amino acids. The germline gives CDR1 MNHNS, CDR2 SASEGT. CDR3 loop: CASLGGRAAFF. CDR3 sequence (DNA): TGTGCCAGCTTGGGGGGCCGGGCGGCTTTCTTT.

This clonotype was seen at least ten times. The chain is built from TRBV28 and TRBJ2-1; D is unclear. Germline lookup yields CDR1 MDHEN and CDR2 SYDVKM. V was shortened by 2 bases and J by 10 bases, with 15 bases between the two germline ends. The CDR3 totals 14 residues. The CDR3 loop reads CASSLESDPPEQFF. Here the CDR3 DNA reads TGTGCCAGCAGTTTAGAGAGTGACCCACCCGAGCAGTTCTTC. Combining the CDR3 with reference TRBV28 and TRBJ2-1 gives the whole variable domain DVKVTQSSRYLVKRTGEKVFLECVQDMDHENMFWYRQDPGLGLRLIYFSYDVKMKEKGDIPEGYSVSREKKERFSLILESASTNQTSMYLCASSLESDPPEQFFGPGTRLTVL.

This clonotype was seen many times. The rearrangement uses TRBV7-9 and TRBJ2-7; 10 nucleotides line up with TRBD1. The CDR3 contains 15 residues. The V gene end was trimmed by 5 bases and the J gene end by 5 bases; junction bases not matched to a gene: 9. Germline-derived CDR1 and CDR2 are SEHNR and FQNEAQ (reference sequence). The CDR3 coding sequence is TGTGCCAGCAGCGACGGGGACAGGGGAGTGCACGAGCAGTACTTC. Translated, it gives CASSDGDRGVHEQYF.

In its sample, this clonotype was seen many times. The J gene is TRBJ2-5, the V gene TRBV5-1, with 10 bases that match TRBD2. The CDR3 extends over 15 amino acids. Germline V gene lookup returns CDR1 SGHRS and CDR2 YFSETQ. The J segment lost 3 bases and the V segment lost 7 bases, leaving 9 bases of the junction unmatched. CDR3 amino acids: CASWGGTSGKETQYF. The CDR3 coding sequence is TGCGCCAGCTGGGGAGGAACTAGCGGGAAAGAGACCCAGTACTTC.

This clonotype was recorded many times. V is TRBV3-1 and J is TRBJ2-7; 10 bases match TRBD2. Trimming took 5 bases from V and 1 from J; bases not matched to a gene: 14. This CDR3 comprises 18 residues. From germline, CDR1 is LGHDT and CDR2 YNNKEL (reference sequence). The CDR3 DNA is TGTGCCAGCAGCGCTCGAGCGGGGGGGCAGGGAGGATCCTACGAGCAGTACTTC. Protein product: CASSARAGGQGGSYEQYF.